A single sample is the source of the 26 T cell receptor beta chains below, sequenced in a study of shared clonotypes between healthy human individuals. Libraries were prepared by immunoSEQ multiplex PCR; TCRdb keeps only in-frame clonotypes and omits some of them. The sample contains about 2.3 million clones, 80% to 95% of which appear only once. The sample taken for sequencing was naive CD4+ T cells from PBMCs. Sample subset: CD45RA+ positively selected. These receptors originate from a young man in good health. Some clones in this sample may be carry-over from other donors' samples.

V gene TRBV5-1 combines with J gene TRBJ2-2; D is undetermined. Germline V CDR1 and CDR2: SGHRS, YFSETQ. Trimming left V 5 bases short and J 4 bases short, with 12 bases between. There are 14 residues in the CDR3. The CDR3 DNA reads TGCGCCAGCAGTTCCCGGGCCGGCACCGGGGAGCTGTTTTTT. It specifies CASSSRAGTGELFF. The variable domain in full, with the rest retrieved from reference TRBV5-1 and TRBJ2-2, is KAGVTQTPRYLIKTRGQQVTLSCSPISGHRSVSWYQQTPGQGLQFLFEYFSETQRNKGNFPGRFSGRQFSNSRSEMNVSTLELGDSALYLCASSSRAGTGELFFGEGSRLTVL.

A remark on this clone: Other DNA sequences in this specimen translate into the identical CDR3. The chain is built from TRBV28 and TRBJ1-2, with D unclear. The CDR3 runs to 14 residues. Trimming left V 6 bases short and J 4 bases short, with 15 bases between. Germline CDR1 is MDHEN and CDR2 is SYDVKM. The CDR3 here is CASSPPGGSYGYTF. CDR3 coding DNA: TGTGCCAGCAGCCCCCCCGGTGGCAGCTATGGCTACACCTTC.

DNA of the CDR3: TGTGCCAGCAGCTTGTCTACAGGGGTAAACTCACCCCTCCACTTT. Encoded protein: CASSLSTGVNSPLHF. The chain links TRBV5-6 to TRBJ1-6, with 7 bases fitting TRBD1. CDR1 is SGHDT and CDR2 is YYEEEE in the germline V gene. This CDR3 spans 15 amino acids. J was trimmed by 10 bases and V by 1 base; bases with no gene match: 8.

This chain links TRBV6-1 with TRBJ2-1; 9 nucleotides align to TRBD2. The CDR3 runs 14 residues. In germline, CDR1 is MNHNS, CDR2 SASEGT. V lost 0 bases to trimming and J lost 13 bases; unmatched junction nucleotides: 7. The CDR3 sequence: CASSEAVAGDNQFF. CDR3 in DNA: TGTGCCAGCAGTGAAGCCGTAGCGGGAGACAATCAGTTCTTC.

The gene calls are TRBV9 and TRBJ2-6; 8 bases agree with TRBD1. Germline V gene sequence: CDR1 SGDLS, CDR2 YYNGEE. The length of the CDR3 is 19 residues. Trimming took 2 bases from V and 0 from J; bases not matched to a gene: 10. The CDR3 DNA reads TGTGCCAGCAGCGTGGCACCGGGACAGGTTCTCTCTGGGGCCAACGTCCTGACTTTC. Encoded protein: CASSVAPGQVLSGANVLTF.

The gene calls are TRBV7-2 and TRBJ1-6; tentative D call: TRBD1 (5 bases). Trimming removed 3 bases at V and 7 bases at J, with 10 bases between. The CDR3 runs to 14 residues. Germline V gene sequence: CDR1 SGHTA, CDR2 FQGNSA. Written as DNA, the CDR3 is TGTGCCAGCAGCTTGGAGGGGTGGAATTCACCCCTCCACTTT. It encodes CASSLEGWNSPLHF.

This clone was counted a single time. V is TRBV27 and J is TRBJ2-6, with 8 bases lining up with TRBD1. Germline values: CDR1 MNHEY, CDR2 SMNVEV (reference sequence). Trimming cost V 6 bases and J 0 bases; bases outside gene matches: 13. This CDR3 comprises 19 residues. In DNA, the CDR3 is TGTGCCAGCAGCTTCCGGGACAGGCCCTTGTTCTCTGGGGCCAACGTCCTGACTTTC. It translates to CASSFRDRPLFSGANVLTF.

The gene calls are TRBV5-5 and TRBJ1-5; TRBD1 aligns across 10 bases. The CDR3 has 20 amino acids. The germline V gene has CDR1 SGHKS and CDR2 YYEKEE (reference sequence). Trimming removed 4 bases from V and 0 bases from J; junction bases left unmatched: 16. The CDR3 DNA reads as TGTGCCAGCAGCCCCTATATCGGGACAGGGGAAAAATATAGCAATCAGCCCCAGCATTTT. Its translation is CASSPYIGTGEKYSNQPQHF.

The chain has TRBV10-1 and TRBJ2-2; no definite D call. CDR1 and CDR2 (germline): WNHNN, SYGVQD (reference sequence). Trimming shortened V by 2 bases and J by 4 bases, and 5 bases separated the two germline ends. The CDR3 spans 13 residues. The CDR3 reads CASSEGSTGELFF. CDR3 DNA sequence: TGCGCCAGCAGTGAGGGTAGCACCGGGGAGCTGTTTTTT.

This clone came up once. The V gene is TRBV7-2, the J gene TRBJ2-1; 10 bases match TRBD2. Germline V gene sequence: CDR1 SGHTA, CDR2 FQGNSA. With V trimmed by 2 bases and J by 7 bases, 2 bases remained unmatched. The CDR3 runs to 14 residues. The CDR3 loop is CASSLTSGVNEQFF. DNA of the CDR3: TGTGCCAGCAGCTTAACTAGCGGGGTTAATGAGCAGTTCTTC.

The chain joins TRBV30 to TRBJ1-1; tentatively, D is TRBD1 (5 bases). The length of the CDR3 is 14 residues. V gave up 8 bases and J gave up 3 bases, with 19 bases separating them. CDR1 and CDR2 from the germline V gene are GTSNPN and SVGIG (reference sequence). The CDR3 DNA reads TGTGCCCGGGAGGGCGGGGGATACGACACTGAAGCTTTCTTT. It translates to CAREGGGYDTEAFF.

The chain couples TRBV19 to TRBJ2-3, with TRBD2 identical over 8 bases. CDR3 size: 15 residues. Unmatched junction bases numbered 6, after V lost 3 bases and J lost 4 bases. Looked up from germline, CDR1 is LNHDA and CDR2 is SQIVND (reference sequence). As DNA, the CDR3 is TGTGCCAGTAGTATTATCGGGAGGGACTCAGATACGCAGTATTTT. Amino acid sequence: CASSIIGRDSDTQYF.

This clone was observed a handful of times. The same CDR3 can be traced to other DNA sequences in this sample. The gene calls are TRBV28 and TRBJ1-1, with D perhaps TRBD1 (5 bases). Germline V gives CDR1 MDHEN, CDR2 SYDVKM. The CDR3 loop spans 14 amino acids. V dropped 2 bases and J dropped 4 bases, with 11 bases sitting between them. CDR3 sequence reads: CASSLEQGGTEAFF. CDR3 DNA sequence: TGTGCCAGCAGTTTAGAGCAGGGCGGCACTGAAGCTTTCTTT.

The chain links TRBV27 to TRBJ2-3; 11 bases agree with TRBD2. Looked up from germline, CDR1 is MNHEY and CDR2 is SMNVEV (reference sequence). The CDR3 has 14 residues. J was trimmed by 2 bases and V by 6 bases; bases with no gene match: 1. The CDR3 DNA sequence: TGTGCCAGCAGGGGACTAGCGGACACAGATACGCAGTATTTT. Translating it yields CASRGLADTDTQYF.

The rearrangement links TRBV9 to TRBJ2-3; D is unclear. V lost 0 bases and J lost 2, with 13 bases in between. Per the germline V gene, CDR1 is SGDLS and CDR2 is YYNGEE. The CDR3 runs 16 residues. CDR3 sequence reads: CASSVALERTTDTQYF. Here the CDR3 DNA reads TGTGCCAGCAGCGTAGCTTTGGAAAGAACCACAGATACGCAGTATTTT.

The rearrangement links TRBV18 to TRBJ1-1; 8 positions agree with TRBD1. Germline V lookup: CDR1 KGHSH, CDR2 LQKENI. The CDR3 spans 15 residues. J lost 7 bases, V lost 1 base, and 8 bases had no gene match. The CDR3 protein is CASSPRPGGRDEAFF. The CDR3 DNA sequence: TGTGCCAGCTCACCACGTCCAGGGGGCAGGGATGAAGCTTTCTTT.

This clone has just one count. In nucleotides, the CDR3 is TGTGCCTGGAGTTCTGAGGCGCCCTACGAGCAGTACTTC. This translates into CAWSSEAPYEQYF. This sequence joins TRBV30 and TRBJ2-7, with D unresolved. The germline CDR1 and CDR2 sequences are GTSNPN and SVGIG (reference sequence). The CDR3 spans 13 residues. Between the trimmed V and J ends, which lost 2 bases and 2 bases, there was a span of 10 bases.

The rearrangement links TRBV21-1 to TRBJ1-2; the table's D gene call, TRBD1, was not cross checked with the DNA. TRBV21-1 is listed as a pseudogene. The CDR3 runs 14 residues. The CDR3 DNA is TGTGCCAGCAGCAAGGGCAGGATTACCTATGGCTACACCTTC. Protein sequence: CASSKGRITYGYTF.

In this sample, this clone turned up once. The rearrangement uses TRBV7-3 and TRBJ2-2; 12 nucleotides align to TRBD2. Germline CDR1 reads SGHTA; CDR2 reads FQGTGA. With 5 bases clipped from V and 6 bases from J, the junction kept 10 bases outside the gene matches. This CDR3 spans 17 amino acids. In DNA, the CDR3 is TGTGCCAGCAGCCCGTCTAGCGGGAGGGCCTATTCCGGGGAGCTGTTTTTT. This codes for CASSPSSGRAYSGELFF. Looking up the rest from reference TRBV7-3 and TRBJ2-2 gives the full variable domain: GAGVSQTPSNKVTEKGKYVELRCDPISGHTALYWYRQSLGQGPEFLIYFQGTGAADDSGLPNDRFFAVRPEGSVSTLKIQRTERGDSAVYLCASSPSSGRAYSGELFFGEGSRLTVL.

The chain combines TRBV19 with TRBJ1-2; D is uncertain. V lost 5 bases to trimming and J lost 6 bases, with 13 bases between them. CDR1 is LNHDA, CDR2 SQIVND, per germline (reference sequence). The CDR3 has 13 amino acids. CDR3 amino acids: CASSQAVIDGYTF. The CDR3, as DNA: TGTGCCAGTAGTCAAGCGGTAATTGATGGCTACACCTTC.

A single count supports this clone. The chain carries TRBV4-1 and TRBJ1-6; D is possibly TRBD1 (6 bases). Germline CDR1 is MGHRA and CDR2 is YSYEKL. Trimming pared 5 bases from V and 5 bases from J, leaving 22 bases between. The CDR3 has 18 residues. The CDR3 is CASSTRFGGQTDNSPLHF. The CDR3 DNA reads as TGCGCCAGCAGCACGCGTTTTGGGGGGCAGACCGATAATTCACCCCTCCACTTT.

The V gene is TRBV5-1, the J gene TRBJ2-1; 8 bases align to TRBD2. The CDR3 is made up of 15 amino acids. J was trimmed by 2 bases and V by 1 base; bases with no gene match: 2. The V gene's germline CDR1 is SGHRS and CDR2 YFSETQ. This chain's CDR3 is CASSLNGGAYNEQFF. The DNA for the CDR3 is TGCGCCAGCAGCTTGAACGGGGGGGCCTACAATGAGCAGTTCTTC.

This clone was found once. The chain is built from TRBV19 and TRBJ2-7, with 7 positions matching TRBD1. Germline V gene data show CDR1 as LNHDA and CDR2 as SQIVND (reference sequence). The CDR3 is made up of 14 amino acids. The junction had 7 bases not matched to a gene; V was cut back by 5 bases and J by 3 bases. The DNA of the CDR3 is TGTGCCAGTAGTGCGACCGGGACAGTCTACGAGCAGTACTTC. Encoded protein: CASSATGTVYEQYF.

The chain carries TRBV7-9 and TRBJ2-7; a possible D gene is TRBD1 (5 bases). The germline CDR1 and CDR2 sequences are SEHNR and FQNEAQ (reference sequence). V was clipped by 5 bases and J by 0 bases, with 11 bases between them. This CDR3 contains 14 residues. The CDR3 region is CASSISGLSYEQYF. CDR3 bases: TGTGCCAGCAGCATCTCAGGGCTCTCCTACGAGCAGTACTTC.

J is TRBJ1-1 and V is TRBV5-1; unclear D gene. CDR1 and CDR2 (germline): SGHRS, YFSETQ. V was cut by 1 base and J by 1 base, with 8 bases left in between. CDR3 length: 14 amino acids. The CDR3 protein is CASSLQVENTEAFF. CDR3 nucleotides: TGCGCCAGCAGCTTGCAGGTAGAGAACACTGAAGCTTTCTTT.

The CDR3, as DNA: TGTGCCACCAGCCGACAATTTTCTTCTGATACGCAGTATTTT. This gives the protein CATSRQFSSDTQYF. The chain uses TRBV15 and TRBJ2-3; D remains ambiguous. CDR1 is LNHNV and CDR2 is YYDKDF in the germline V gene (reference sequence). Trimming shortened V by 5 bases and J by 6 bases, and 15 bases separated the two germline ends. The CDR3 consists of 14 residues. The full variable domain, completed using reference TRBV15 and TRBJ2-3, is DAMVIQNPRYQVTQFGKPVTLSCSQTLNHNVMYWYQQKSSQAPKLLFHYYDKDFNNEADTPDNFQSRRPNTSFCFLDIRSPGLGDTAMYLCATSRQFSSDTQYFGPGTRLTVL.